This T cell receptor (beta chain) is from a study of T-cell memory formation after mild COVID-19. CDR1 and CDR2 from the germline V gene are SGHKS and YYEKEE (reference sequence). The CDR3 contains 12 residues. V was pared by 4 bases and J by 4 bases, with 8 bases between. Overall study results and limits: Mostly located in CM and EM were contracting CD4+ clones, with contracting CD8+ clones located in EMRA. Clones that shrank (day 15 to 85) were balanced CD4/CD8, whereas later expanders leaned CD4+.

The TCR alpha and TCR beta cDNA libraries, bearing sample barcodes and UMIs, were generated by 5'RACE using constant-segment primers. MiXCR, applied by TCRdb to the 5' RACE reads, yields one record per CDR3 protein. The sample includes 150,000 to 200,000 distinct CDR3 sequences, roughly 15% of them seen just once. This clonotype was detected many times. Its antigen is as yet unknown. Sequencing used PBMCs or a T cell subset sorted from them (not recorded which). The gene calls are TRBV5-5 and TRBJ2-5; no firm D call. This clonotype was sampled from an adult woman who had mild COVID-19 (a few samples of this study predate the infection). Cell type and time point are not known. CDR3 DNA sequence: TGTGCCAGCAGCGAAGGGCGAGAGACCCAGTACTTC. Its translation is CASSEGRETQYF.